A selection of T cell receptor beta chains follows, all from one sample in a study of siplizumab effects on memory and regulatory T cells. Generated by immunoSEQ multiplex PCR, the TCRdb table keeps only in-frame clones and is missing some. Of tens of thousands of clones in the sample, more than 85% are singletons; the top ten hold 0.35%. The sequencing sample was made of naive CD8+ T cells sorted from blood. The receptors were sampled from a human donor in good health. CDR3s include the opening cysteine and the closing phenylalanine or tryptophan. Fields, in order: clone size, D gene, J gene, V gene, CDR3 protein, CDR3 DNA. D genes are given only for firm matches. Rows give clone size only sometimes, using once, few, many, or a class for an expanded clone.

size: .
D: .
J: TRBJ1-1
V: TRBV4-1
CDR3: CASSQDRWGGEAFF
DNA: TGCGCCAGCAGCCAAGATCGGTGGGGGGGTGAAGCTTTCTTT

size: few
D: TRBD2
J: TRBJ2-7
V: TRBV7-7
CDR3: CASSEGLADEQYF
DNA: TGTGCTAGCAGCGAAGGACTAGCCGACGAGCAGTACTTC

size: .
D: .
J: TRBJ1-1
V: TRBV18
CDR3: CASSVDTATEAFF
DNA: TGTGCCAGCTCAGTGGACACAGCCACTGAAGCTTTCTTT

size: .
D: TRBD1
J: TRBJ2-3
V: TRBV10-3
CDR3: CAISRTGGQGTDTQYF
DNA: TGTGCCATCAGCCGAACAGGGGGCCAGGGCACAGATACGCAGTATTTT

size: .
D: .
J: TRBJ2-3
V: TRBV10-2
CDR3: CASVDEPDTQYF
DNA: TGCGCCAGCGTTGACGAACCAGATACGCAGTATTTT

size: .
D: .
J: TRBJ1-4
V: TRBV13
CDR3: CASSLARVGNEKLFF
DNA: TGTGCCAGCAGCTTGGCCAGGGTTGGTAATGAAAAACTGTTTTTT

size: once
D: .
J: TRBJ1-4
V: TRBV18
CDR3: CASSPQVGVTVHEKLFF
DNA: TGTGCCAGCTCACCACAGGTTGGCGTGACCGTTCATGAAAAACTGTTTTTT

size: .
D: .
J: TRBJ2-2
V: TRBV5-1
CDR3: CASSTGFDVAGELFF
DNA: TGCGCCAGCAGCACCGGGTTTGACGTAGCCGGGGAGCTGTTTTTT

size: .
D: .
J: TRBJ2-3
V: TRBV5-1
CDR3: CASSAGSGTDTQYF
DNA: TGCGCCAGCAGCGCCGGGAGTGGAACAGATACGCAGTATTTT

size: .
D: TRBD1
J: TRBJ1-1
V: TRBV27
CDR3: CASSWDSSNTEAFF
DNA: TGTGCCAGCAGTTGGGACAGTTCGAACACTGAAGCTTTCTTT

size: .
D: .
J: TRBJ1-1
V: TRBV13
CDR3: CASSLGSDTEAFF
DNA: TGTGCCAGCAGCTTAGGAAGTGACACTGAAGCTTTCTTT

size: .
D: .
J: TRBJ2-1
V: TRBV9
CDR3: CASSVGETGSSYNEQFF
DNA: TGTGCCAGCAGCGTAGGTGAAACGGGATCCTCATACAATGAGCAGTTCTTC

size: once
D: .
J: TRBJ1-4
V: TRBV12-2
CDR3: CASRLIQGAETNEKLFF
DNA: TGTGCAAGTCGCTTAATCCAGGGGGCGGAGACTAATGAAAAACTGTTTTTT

size: .
D: .
J: TRBJ2-7
V: TRBV5-6
CDR3: CASSVPRDGSSEQYF
DNA: TGTGCCAGCAGCGTACCCCGAGACGGTTCGAGTGAGCAGTACTTC

size: .
D: .
J: TRBJ1-6
V: TRBV7-6
CDR3: CASSFLVSPVSPLHF
DNA: TGTGCCAGCAGCTTTCTCGTCAGCCCAGTTTCACCCCTCCACTTT

size: .
D: .
J: TRBJ2-1
V: TRBV15
CDR3: CATSRPGSYNEQFF
DNA: TGTGCCACCAGCAGACCAGGGTCCTACAATGAGCAGTTCTTC

size: .
D: .
J: TRBJ1-1
V: TRBV29-1
CDR3: CSVLVTEAFF
DNA: TGCAGCGTTTTGGTCACTGAAGCTTTCTTT

size: few
D: .
J: TRBJ1-1
V: TRBV14
CDR3: CASSQALEAFF
DNA: TGTGCCAGCAGCCAAGCGCTGGAAGCTTTCTTT

size: .
D: .
J: TRBJ2-7
V: TRBV7-9
CDR3: CASSAGARGYEQYF
DNA: TGTGCCAGCAGCGCCGGGGCCAGAGGATACGAGCAGTACTTC

size: .
D: .
J: TRBJ1-1
V: TRBV18
CDR3: CASSPSLTAFGDTEAFF
DNA: TGTGCCAGCTCACCATCCCTCACAGCCTTCGGGGACACTGAAGCTTTCTTT

size: .
D: .
J: TRBJ1-1
V: TRBV13
CDR3: CASSSTTGDTEAFF
DNA: TGTGCCAGCAGCTCAACTACTGGGGACACTGAAGCTTTCTTT

size: .
D: .
J: TRBJ1-5
V: TRBV7-9
CDR3: CASSLPDQPQHF
DNA: TGTGCCAGCAGCTTACCTGATCAGCCCCAGCATTTT

size: few
D: .
J: TRBJ2-7
V: TRBV4-1
CDR3: CASSQAQGLGDEQYF
DNA: TGCGCCAGCAGCCAAGCCCAGGGTCTTGGGGACGAGCAGTACTTC

size: once
D: .
J: TRBJ1-4
V: TRBV9
CDR3: CASSLGGLDEKLFF
DNA: TGTGCCAGCAGCTTAGGAGGGCTCGATGAAAAACTGTTTTTT

size: .
D: .
J: TRBJ2-2
V: TRBV7-9
CDR3: CASSLRRTGELFF
DNA: TGTGCCAGCAGCCTAAGGCGCACCGGGGAGCTGTTTTTT

size: .
D: .
J: TRBJ1-2
V: TRBV18
CDR3: CASSPRAGDGSYGYTF
DNA: TGTGCCAGCTCACCACGGGCAGGAGATGGAAGCTATGGCTACACCTTC

size: .
D: TRBD2
J: TRBJ2-1
V: TRBV19
CDR3: CASSISAGVHNEQFF
DNA: TGTGCCAGTAGTATATCGGCGGGAGTTCACAATGAGCAGTTCTTC

size: .
D: .
J: TRBJ2-1
V: TRBV4-1
CDR3: CASSQDRIGGNEQFF
DNA: TGCGCCAGCAGCCAAGATCGGATAGGGGGCAATGAGCAGTTCTTC

size: .
D: .
J: TRBJ1-2
V: TRBV27
CDR3: CATWGGMVYNYGYTF
DNA: TGTGCCACATGGGGGGGGATGGTATATAACTATGGCTACACCTTC

size: .
D: TRBD1
J: TRBJ2-7
V: TRBV19
CDR3: CASSIGGRGYFQEQYF
DNA: TGTGCCAGTAGTATCGGAGGCAGGGGGTACTTCCAGGAGCAGTACTTC

size: once
D: .
J: TRBJ2-1
V: TRBV19
CDR3: CASRYSNEQFF
DNA: TGTGCCAGTAGATACAGCAATGAGCAGTTCTTC

size: .
D: .
J: TRBJ1-3
V: TRBV9
CDR3: CASSVDRNTIYF
DNA: TGTGCCAGCAGCGTAGATAGGAACACCATATATTTT

size: .
D: TRBD2
J: TRBJ2-1
V: TRBV11-2
CDR3: CASSLAPSGGANEQFF
DNA: TGTGCCAGCAGCTTAGCCCCTAGCGGGGGGGCAAATGAGCAGTTCTTC

size: .
D: TRBD2
J: TRBJ2-1
V: TRBV9
CDR3: CASSNLAGGPREQFF
DNA: TGTGCCAGCAGCAATCTAGCGGGAGGGCCCCGTGAGCAGTTCTTC

size: .
D: TRBD2
J: TRBJ2-1
V: TRBV19
CDR3: CASKGYVRGGHHEQFF
DNA: TGTGCCAGTAAAGGGTATGTTCGCGGGGGGCACCATGAGCAGTTCTTC

size: .
D: .
J: TRBJ2-2
V: TRBV29-1
CDR3: CSVAPGRPTNTGELFF
DNA: TGCAGCGTCGCCCCGGGCAGGCCTACGAACACCGGGGAGCTGTTTTTT

size: once
D: TRBD1
J: TRBJ2-7
V: TRBV27
CDR3: CASSLDRGYEQYF
DNA: TGTGCCAGCAGTTTGGACAGGGGCTACGAGCAGTACTTC

size: once
D: .
J: TRBJ2-7
V: TRBV29-1
CDR3: CSVRQGGEQYF
DNA: TGCAGCGTCAGACAGGGAGGCGAGCAGTACTTC

size: .
D: .
J: TRBJ1-6
V: TRBV7-9
CDR3: CASSFTGNSPLHF
DNA: TGTGCCAGCAGCTTTACAGGAAATTCACCCCTCCACTTT

size: .
D: .
J: TRBJ2-1
V: TRBV14
CDR3: CASSQGGLALNSYNEQFF
DNA: TGTGCCAGCAGCCAAGGCGGCCTAGCGCTTAACTCCTACAATGAGCAGTTCTTC